The 27 T cell receptor beta chains presented below share a single source sample, sequenced in a study of low-dose radiotherapy and immunotherapy resistance in tumors. Time point: before trial treatment. Alpha- and beta-chain coverage of first-strand cDNA came from TRAV- and TRBV-specific primers. TCR amplification used about 18 PCR cycles, a constant-region primer and a V-primer adapter. MiXCR, applied by TCRdb to the reads, yields one record per CDR3 protein. This table holds under 90,000 distinct CDR3 sequences, roughly a sixth found once. The material was PBMCs, obtained before treatment. Every receptor here comes from a male donor with prostate cancer.

This clonotype was recorded many times. This rearrangement joins TRBV3-1 to TRBJ2-5, with 8 nucleotides matching TRBD2. The CDR3 runs to 15 residues. The germline V gene encodes CDR1 LGHDT and CDR2 YNNKEL (reference sequence). Trimming removed 4 bases from V and 5 bases from J; junction bases left unmatched: 9. The CDR3 sequence: CASSPRGGRGETQYF. The CDR3 DNA is TGTGCCAGCAGCCCCCGGGGGGGGCGAGGGGAGACCCAGTACTTC.

This clonotype was observed many times. The V call is TRBV29-1, the J call TRBJ1-1; D ambiguous. Per germline, CDR1 SQVTM and CDR2 ANQGSEA. The CDR3 loop spans 15 amino acids. Trimming took 6 bases from V and 4 from J, leaving 21 bases between them. The CDR3 loop reads CSVKFKPKGPTEAFF. Written as DNA, the CDR3 is TGCAGCGTCAAATTTAAGCCTAAAGGGCCCACTGAAGCTTTCTTT.

A word on this clonotype: This is likely an artifact of a read error, given a far larger clone one base away. V gene TRBV10-3 combines with J gene TRBJ1-4; 8 positions match TRBD1. Germline CDR1 is ENHRY and CDR2 is SYGVKD. V gave up 5 bases and J gave up 7 bases; unmatched junction bases: 9. This CDR3 region has 15 residues. CDR3 DNA sequence: TGTGCCATCAGTTTTGCAGGGGGCGCCATTGAAAAACTGTTTTTT. Encoded protein: CAISFAGGAIEKLFF.

This rearrangement joins TRBV20-1 to TRBJ2-2, with D possibly TRBD2 on 6 matching bases. This CDR3 spans 16 amino acids. CDR1 is DFQATT, CDR2 SNEGSKA, per germline (reference sequence). Trimming took off 6 bases at V and 1 base at J, with 18 bases between the two ends. The CDR3 loop is CSAQRGLPENTGELFF. The CDR3 bases are TGCAGTGCCCAAAGAGGACTACCTGAGAACACCGGGGAGCTGTTTTTT.

This clonotype was seen ten or more times. The chain joins TRBV5-6 to TRBJ2-3; TRBD2 aligns across 8 bases. The CDR3 is made up of 16 amino acids. With V trimmed by 1 base and J by 4 bases, 8 bases remained unmatched. From germline, CDR1 is SGHDT and CDR2 YYEEEE. The CDR3 DNA reads as TGTGCCAGCAGCTTGTTAGCGGGGTCGTTTGCAGATACGCAGTATTTT. This sequence encodes CASSLLAGSFADTQYF. Combining the CDR3 with reference TRBV5-6 and TRBJ2-3 gives the whole variable domain DAGVTQSPTHLIKTRGQQVTLRCSPKSGHDTVSWYQQALGQGPQFIFQYYEEEERQRGNFPDRFSGHQFPNYSSELNVNALLLGDSALYLCASSLLAGSFADTQYFGPGTRLTVL.

This clonotype was seen many times. This chain uses TRBV7-2 with TRBJ2-7; D is ambiguous. Trimming cost V 5 bases and J 0 bases, with 14 bases left between them. Germline lookup yields CDR1 SGHTA and CDR2 FQGNSA. The CDR3 spans 15 residues. The CDR3: CASSPTIGVSYEQYF. CDR3 nucleotide sequence: TGTGCCAGCAGCCCAACCATTGGGGTCTCCTACGAGCAGTACTTC.

This clonotype was seen more than once but under ten times. No DNA is shown, since the ends of the CDR3 on it are uncertain; the CDR3 is the one TCRdb lists. The CDR3 sequence is CASSPGTVNTGELFFF. The gene calls are TRBV5-1 and TRBJ2-2; TRBD1 was called by the table and not checked on the DNA. Germline V gene data show CDR1 as SGHRS and CDR2 as YFSETQ. With termini counted, the CDR3 has 16 amino acids.

In this sample, this clonotype turned up many times. This chain joins TRBV7-9 and TRBJ2-5; no firm D call. This CDR3 has 14 amino acids. Germline V gives CDR1 SEHNR, CDR2 FQNEAQ (reference sequence). The ends were cut back, 5 bases at V and 2 bases at J, with 12 bases in the middle. The CDR3 sequence: CASSQSGSQETQYF. The DNA of the CDR3 is TGTGCCAGCAGCCAATCGGGCTCACAAGAGACCCAGTACTTC.

This clonotype came up many times. The rearrangement joins TRBV11-2 to TRBJ2-1, with D perhaps TRBD2 (6 bases). Per the germline V gene, CDR1 is SGHAT and CDR2 is FQNNGV. The V end was cut by 3 bases, the J end by 10 bases, with 19 bases between. The CDR3 has 15 amino acids. CDR3 bases: TGTGCCAGCAGCTTCATCCGGGGCCCGGGAGAGGAGCAGTTCTTC. It codes for CASSFIRGPGEEQFF.

This clonotype was detected ten times or more. The CDR3 protein is CAQQAEGVPYEQYF. Written as DNA, the CDR3 is TGTGCTCAGCAGGCCGAGGGGGTGCCCTACGAGCAGTACTTC. The rearrangement links TRBV2 to TRBJ2-7; a possible D gene is TRBD1 (6 bases). The CDR3 is made up of 14 amino acids. Germline lookup yields CDR1 SNHLY and CDR2 FYNNEI.

This clonotype was picked up many times. This chain uses TRBV14 with TRBJ2-5, with no clear D. Trimming removed 1 base at V and 5 bases at J, with 11 bases between. Germline V CDR1 and CDR2: SGHDN, FVKESK. This CDR3 region has 14 residues. CDR3 nucleotide sequence: TGTGCCAGCAGCCAAGCAGGCCAGCCCGAGACCCAGTACTTC. Translating it yields CASSQAGQPETQYF.

This clonotype occurred many times. The gene calls are TRBV20-1 and TRBJ1-2, with D uncertain. Between the trimmed V and J ends, which lost 6 bases and 8 bases, there was a span of 16 bases. Germline V CDR1 and CDR2: DFQATT, SNEGSKA (reference sequence). The CDR3 is made up of 12 amino acids. The CDR3 sequence: CSARPRTGGYTF. For the CDR3, the DNA is TGCAGTGCCCGGCCCAGGACTGGAGGCTACACCTTC.

This clonotype was picked up many times. The chain couples TRBV12-3 or TRBV12-4 to TRBJ2-5; 12 positions agree with TRBD2. With 7 bases clipped from V and 7 bases from J, the junction kept 7 bases outside the gene matches. This CDR3 is 14 amino acids long. CDR3 sequence: CASTSETSGGTQYF. CDR3 in DNA: TGTGCCAGCACCTCTGAGACTAGCGGGGGGACCCAGTACTTC.

This clonotype has at least ten counts. The chain joins TRBV6-2 or TRBV6-3 to TRBJ2-1; 11 bases are a match to TRBD2. The V gene's germline CDR1 is MNHEY and CDR2 SVGEGT. V dropped 8 bases and J dropped 7; count of bases not matched to a gene: 16. CDR3 length equals 17 residues. The CDR3 nucleotides are TGTGCCAGCGGATACGGAGCTAGCGGGGGGTTTAGGAATGAGCAGTTCTTC. Residues: CASGYGASGGFRNEQFF.

This clonotype appeared many times. V usage is TRBV18 and J usage is TRBJ2-2; D uncertain. CDR3 length: 14 amino acids. In germline, CDR1 is KGHSH, CDR2 LQKENI. V gave up 2 bases and J gave up 1 base, with 5 bases separating them. CDR3 protein: CASSPVENTGELFF. The CDR3 DNA reads TGTGCCAGCTCACCAGTGGAGAACACCGGGGAGCTGTTTTTT.

The sample holds one count of this clonotype. A read error is the likely source, as a far larger clone sits one nucleotide away. The final CDR3 position lacks the conserved phenylalanine or tryptophan, pointing to a likely read error. This rearrangement joins TRBV7-9 to TRBJ1-3, with D unclear. Germline values: CDR1 SEHNR, CDR2 FQNEAQ (reference sequence). The CDR3 loop spans 14 amino acids. V dropped 1 base and J dropped 3 bases, with 7 bases sitting between them. This chain's CDR3 is CASSLVGNGNTIYS. In nucleotides, the CDR3 is TGTGCCAGCAGCTTAGTGGGGAATGGAAACACCATATATTCT.

This clonotype was detected ten times or more. The rearrangement joins TRBV12-3 or TRBV12-4 to TRBJ2-3, with 7 bases that match TRBD2. The CDR3 sequence is 13 residues long. Trimming removed 6 bases from V and 5 bases from J; junction bases left unmatched: 5. For the CDR3, the DNA is TGTGCCAGCAGCCAACGGGGGGTAGATACGCAGTATTTT. This gives the protein CASSQRGVDTQYF.

Regarding this clonotype: With only one base between it and a far larger clone, this is likely a read error. This chain connects TRBV7-2 to TRBJ2-7, with a weak D call TRBD2 (6 bases). V was pared by 5 bases and J by 7 bases, with 21 bases between. The CDR3 is 15 residues long. Germline V gene data show CDR1 as SGHTA and CDR2 as FQGNSA. CDR3 bases: TGTGCCAGCAGCGGCGGGGATAGCGATTACAATGAGCAGTACTTC. Amino acids: CASSGGDSDYNEQYF.

Comment on this clonotype: This likely came from a read error, as a far larger clone is one base away. CDR3: CASTQVAGTEAFF. CDR3 coding DNA: TGTGCCAGCACCCAGGTTGCGGGCACTGAAGCTTTCTTT. The gene calls are TRBV6-1 and TRBJ1-1; no firm D call. Deletions cut 7 bases from V and 4 bases from J, with 13 bases between. CDR3 length: 13 residues. The germline V gene encodes CDR1 MNHNS and CDR2 SASEGT.

In regard to this clonotype: A far larger clone is only one base removed, so a read error is likely. The CDR3 loop reads CSATPSGDLAGELYF. DNA for the CDR3: TGCAGTGCTACCCCTAGCGGGGATCTCGCCGGGGAGCTGTATTTT. The chain recombines TRBV20-1 with TRBJ2-3, with 9 positions matching TRBD2. The junction had 19 bases not matched to a gene; V was cut back by 4 bases and J by 14 bases. Germline V gene lookup returns CDR1 DFQATT and CDR2 SNEGSKA (reference sequence). The length of the CDR3 is 15 residues.

This clonotype showed up many times. This chain connects TRBV5-5 to TRBJ2-7; possible D gene TRBD2, 5 bases. Germline V lookup: CDR1 SGHKS, CDR2 YYEKEE (reference sequence). V shed 4 bases and J shed 2 bases, with 13 bases lying between them. The CDR3 contains 14 residues. The CDR3 DNA reads as TGTGCCAGCAGCCCCAGCGGCACCGCCTACGAGCAGTACTTC. This sequence encodes CASSPSGTAYEQYF.

In its sample, this clonotype was seen many times. The chain's CDR3 is CASSLRAGANVLTF. The CDR3 nucleotides read TGTGCCAGTAGTCTCAGGGCTGGGGCCAACGTCCTGACTTTC. This chain links TRBV19 with TRBJ2-6; D perhaps matches TRBD1 (5 bases). The V end was cut by 5 bases, the J end by 2 bases, with 7 bases between. The CDR3 spans 14 residues. The germline V gene encodes CDR1 LNHDA and CDR2 SQIVND (reference sequence).

This clonotype showed up many times. The chain joins TRBV29-1 to TRBJ1-1, with 8 positions matching TRBD1. V gave up 6 bases and J gave up 8 bases; unmatched junction bases: 8. The germline V gene has CDR1 SQVTM and CDR2 ANQGSEA. The CDR3 contains 12 residues. The CDR3: CSVDGTGREAFF. CDR3 nucleotide sequence: TGCAGCGTCGACGGGACAGGTCGAGAAGCTTTCTTT.

This clonotype was observed at least ten times. CDR3: CASSRLAGGRETQYF. The CDR3, as DNA: TGTGCCAGCAGCCGTCTAGCGGGGGGGCGAGAGACCCAGTACTTC. The chain uses TRBV7-3 and TRBJ2-5; 12 bases are a match to TRBD2. CDR3 size: 15 residues. V shed 5 bases and J 4 bases; nucleotides not matched to a gene: 5. CDR1 and CDR2 (germline): SGHTA, FQGTGA.

Ten or more counts support this clonotype. V is TRBV6-1 and J is TRBJ2-3, with TRBD1 identical over 7 bases. Losses at the gene ends were 8 bases for V and 3 bases for J; bases not matched to a gene: 11. Germline V gene data show CDR1 as MNHNS and CDR2 as SASEGT. This CDR3 has 15 amino acids. CDR3 region: CASRPGQSETDTQYF. The CDR3, as DNA: TGTGCCAGCCGCCCGGGACAGTCCGAGACAGATACGCAGTATTTT.

Many counts were recorded for this clonotype. This chain links TRBV6-2 or TRBV6-3 with TRBJ1-5; D is uncertain. V was clipped by 6 bases and J by 0 bases, with 12 bases between them. CDR3 length: 15 amino acids. The germline CDR1 and CDR2 sequences are MNHEY and SVGEGT. CDR3 nucleotides: TGTGCCAGCAGGGCCCAGTCTAATAGCAATCAGCCCCAGCATTTT. This sequence encodes CASRAQSNSNQPQHF.

This clonotype came up a few times. V and J are TRBV18 and TRBJ1-1; D gene ambiguous. V dropped 3 bases and J dropped 4 bases, with 15 bases sitting between them. The CDR3 consists of 15 residues. CDR1 is KGHSH, CDR2 LQKENI, per germline. This chain's CDR3 is CASSPPPVAGTEAFF. In nucleotides, the CDR3 is TGTGCCAGCTCACCTCCCCCGGTTGCAGGCACTGAAGCTTTCTTT.